This entry lists 22 T cell receptor beta chains sequenced from one sample in a study of blood T cells in healthy people across ages. Then a second PCR, running roughly 7 to 11 cycles, was carried out with a sample-barcoded 5' primer and a J-beta primer mix. From the 5' RACE reads, TCRdb called clonotypes with MiXCR, one entry per CDR3 protein. Of 1.6 million or so distinct CDR3 sequences listed, roughly 32% were seen once; the top ten hold about 11%. Specimen: blood. The origin of the receptors is a woman in her 30s in good health.

J is TRBJ2-3 and V is TRBV11-2, with no clear D. V was cut by 6 bases and J by 2 bases, with 15 bases left in between. In germline, CDR1 is SGHAT, CDR2 FQNNGV. The CDR3 runs to 15 residues. CDR3 sequence reads: CASRVRTDFTDTQYF. CDR3 coding DNA: TGTGCCAGCAGGGTCCGAACTGACTTCACAGATACGCAGTATTTT.

V and J are TRBV20-1 and TRBJ2-1; maybe TRBD1 (5 bases). Germline V gene data show CDR1 as DFQATT and CDR2 as SNEGSKA (reference sequence). The CDR3 runs to 11 residues. CDR3 sequence reads: CMGQDYNEQFF. In DNA, the CDR3 is TGCATGGGGCAGGACTACAATGAGCAGTTCTTC.

Concerning this clonotype itself: A much more abundant neighbour one base away suggests this may be a read error. The chain employs TRBV12-3 or TRBV12-4 and TRBJ2-1, with TRBD2 as a possible D gene (5 bases). There are 13 residues in the CDR3. Trimming pared 4 bases from V and 13 bases from J, leaving 17 bases between. The CDR3 protein is CASSWSPWETQFF. CDR3 bases: TGTGCCAGCAGTTGGTCCCCTTGGGAGACCCAGTTCTTC.

The chain employs TRBV27 and TRBJ1-1; D gene unclear. The CDR3 has 14 amino acids. CDR1 and CDR2 (germline): MNHEY, SMNVEV (reference sequence). Between the trimmed V and J ends, which lost 0 bases and 0 bases, there was a span of 5 bases. CDR3 sequence: CASSLSALNTEAFF. The CDR3 nucleotides read TGTGCCAGCAGTTTATCAGCCCTGAACACTGAAGCTTTCTTT.

The chain joins TRBV28 to TRBJ1-2; TRBD1 agrees at 7 bases. Germline CDR1 is MDHEN and CDR2 is SYDVKM. CDR3 length: 13 residues. Trimming took 8 bases from V and 8 from J; bases not matched to a gene: 11. CDR3 protein: CASFLDRVGGYTF. The CDR3 nucleotides are TGTGCCAGCTTTCTAGACAGGGTCGGCGGCTACACCTTC.

This clonotype was seen more than once but under ten times. The chain is built from TRBV20-1 and TRBJ2-3; 12 nucleotides match TRBD2. Germline-derived CDR1 and CDR2 are DFQATT and SNEGSKA (reference sequence). Trimming took 0 bases from V and 3 from J; bases not matched to a gene: 7. The CDR3 length is 17 residues. CDR3 loop: CSARDLTSGSMTDTQYF. The CDR3, as DNA: TGCAGTGCTAGAGATCTGACTAGCGGGAGTATGACAGATACGCAGTATTTT.

V is TRBV13 and J is TRBJ1-6; D is undetermined. The CDR3 consists of 14 residues. V lost 5 bases, J lost 9 bases, and 14 bases lay in between. The germline V gene has CDR1 PRHDT and CDR2 FYEKMQ (reference sequence). Here the CDR3 reads CASSAARAISPLHF. DNA for the CDR3: TGTGCCAGCAGCGCCGCGAGGGCAATTTCACCCCTCCACTTT.

This clonotype appeared many times. The chain links TRBV20-1 to TRBJ2-1, with TRBD2 identical over 9 bases. Germline CDR1 reads DFQATT; CDR2 reads SNEGSKA (reference sequence). The V segment lost 2 bases and the J segment 7 bases; nucleotides outside the gene matches: 15. This CDR3 has 17 amino acids. The DNA of the CDR3 is TGCAGTGCTAGAAGCCTAGCGAATAGCGGGAGAAGGAATGAGCAGTTCTTC. Amino acid sequence: CSARSLANSGRRNEQFF.

This clonotype was seen only a few times. The chain uses TRBV15 and TRBJ1-5; D unclear. CDR1 LNHNV and CDR2 YYDKDF come from the germline V gene (reference sequence). The CDR3 runs 14 residues. V lost 4 bases, J lost 0 bases, and 7 bases lay in between. The CDR3 here is CATSTVYSNQPQHF. Here the CDR3 DNA reads TGTGCCACCAGCACAGTTTATAGCAATCAGCCCCAGCATTTT. Based on the CDR3 plus reference TRBV15 and TRBJ1-5, the full variable domain is DAMVIQNPRYQVTQFGKPVTLSCSQTLNHNVMYWYQQKSSQAPKLLFHYYDKDFNNEADTPDNFQSRRPNTSFCFLDIRSPGLGDTAMYLCATSTVYSNQPQHFGDGTRLSIL.

Points on this clonotype: Compared with germline, one end of the junction differs, possibly owing to a read error. This chain joins TRBV29-1 and TRBJ1-2; D is unclear. Germline CDR1 reads SQVTM; CDR2 reads ANQGSEA. The CDR3 covers 17 residues. In DNA form, the CDR3 reads TGCAGCGCTGAAGAAGGTGGGTGGACGGCTACGGGCTGTGGCTACACCTTC. Translated, it gives CSAEEGGWTATGCGYTF.

At least ten counts were recorded for this clonotype. The chain links TRBV4-1 to TRBJ2-7; TRBD2 matches 11 bases. CDR3 length equals 14 residues. The germline CDR1 and CDR2 sequences are MGHRA and YSYEKL. V lost 2 bases and J lost 4; bases outside the gene matches: 1. The CDR3 nucleotides are TGCGCCAGCAGCCAAATAGCGGGAGGGTACGAGCAGTACTTC. It translates to CASSQIAGGYEQYF.

This clonotype was found a few times. The chain links TRBV7-3 to TRBJ2-1; a possible D gene is TRBD2 (5 bases). Trimming cost V 5 bases and J 0 bases, with 17 bases left between them. The CDR3 has 17 residues. Germline loops: CDR1 SGHTA, CDR2 FQGTGA. The CDR3 DNA reads as TGTGCCAGCAGCCCTTACGGGATAAGGAGCTCCTACAATGAGCAGTTCTTC. This sequence encodes CASSPYGIRSSYNEQFF.

This clonotype showed up just a few times. The genes are TRBV9 and TRBJ2-1; 7 nucleotides align to TRBD1. CDR1 and CDR2 from the germline V gene are SGDLS and YYNGEE. This CDR3 has 14 residues. The junction had 6 bases not matched to a gene; V was cut back by 3 bases and J by 6 bases. The CDR3 region is CASSGRQGSNEQFF. The CDR3 coding sequence is TGTGCCAGCAGCGGGAGACAGGGATCCAATGAGCAGTTCTTC.

The sample holds a few counts of this clonotype. The rearrangement joins TRBV20-1 to TRBJ2-5, with TRBD1 matching 7 bases. Looked up from germline, CDR1 is DFQATT and CDR2 is SNEGSKA (reference sequence). V gave up 6 bases and J gave up 4 bases; unmatched junction bases: 8. There are 13 residues in the CDR3. The CDR3 loop is CSAEGDSGETQYF. The CDR3 DNA follows: TGCAGTGCCGAAGGGGACAGCGGAGAGACCCAGTACTTC.

V gene TRBV13 combines with J gene TRBJ2-4, with a weak D call TRBD2 (5 bases). The J call may be wrong; the DNA end is better matched by TRBJ2-7. The CDR3 is 16 residues long. The germline V gene encodes CDR1 PRHDT and CDR2 FYEKMQ (reference sequence). Written as DNA, the CDR3 is TGTGCCAGCAGCCTCGGCCAGGTGCGGGCTCCCTACGAGCAGTACTTC. It translates to CASSLGQVRAPYEQYF.

The chain carries TRBV9 and TRBJ1-5, with D possibly matching TRBD1 (6 bases). Germline loops: CDR1 SGDLS, CDR2 YYNGEE. V was clipped by 0 bases and J by 6 bases, with 10 bases between them. The CDR3 runs 14 residues. The CDR3 bases are TGTGCCAGCAGCGTAGATGGGACACCTCAGCCCCAGCATTTT. This gives the protein CASSVDGTPQPQHF.

V usage is TRBV5-1 and J usage is TRBJ2-3; D remains unclear. Trimming cost V 5 bases and J 2 bases, with 15 bases left between them. This CDR3 is 15 amino acids long. From germline, CDR1 is SGHRS and CDR2 YFSETQ. CDR3 coding DNA: TGCGCCAGCAGTTTACGTTCAGGATTCACAGATACGCAGTATTTT. Its translation: CASSLRSGFTDTQYF.

The chain recombines TRBV5-1 with TRBJ1-2; D remains unclear. Trimming removed 4 bases at V and 0 bases at J, with 10 bases between. Germline assignment: CDR1 SGHRS and CDR2 YFSETQ. There are 14 residues in the CDR3. CDR3: CASSRELANYGYTF. Here the CDR3 DNA reads TGCGCCAGCAGCCGGGAATTGGCTAACTATGGCTACACCTTC.

This clonotype was counted at least ten times. The chain links TRBV3-1 to TRBJ2-3, with D maybe TRBD2 (5 bases). CDR3 length equals 14 residues. From germline, CDR1 is LGHDT and CDR2 YNNKEL (reference sequence). The ends were cut back, 6 bases at V and 6 bases at J, with 16 bases in the middle. The CDR3 is CASSSSGGGDTQYF. CDR3 nucleotides: TGTGCCAGCAGTTCAAGCGGCGGCGGGGATACGCAGTATTTT.

This chain joins TRBV5-6 and TRBJ2-5, with TRBD1 matching 7 bases. The tail of the sequence fits TRBJ2-7 better, so the J call may be wrong. From germline, CDR1 is SGHDT and CDR2 YYEEEE. This CDR3 comprises 19 residues. CDR3 sequence reads: CASSLDDRARLESSYEQYF. CDR3 bases: TGTGCCAGCAGCTTGGACGACAGGGCGCGCCTTGAAAGCTCCTACGAGCAGTACTTC.

The chain links TRBV28 to TRBJ2-1; TRBD2 matches at 9 bases. CDR1 is MDHEN and CDR2 is SYDVKM in the germline V gene. The CDR3 totals 15 residues. The junction had 8 bases not matched to a gene; V was cut back by 2 bases and J by 9 bases. The chain's CDR3 is CASSLAGGPTGEQFF. In DNA, the CDR3 is TGTGCCAGCAGTTTAGCGGGAGGGCCAACTGGTGAGCAGTTCTTC. Drawing the rest from reference TRBV28 and TRBJ2-1, the complete variable domain is DVKVTQSSRYLVKRTGEKVFLECVQDMDHENMFWYRQDPGLGLRLIYFSYDVKMKEKGDIPEGYSVSREKKERFSLILESASTNQTSMYLCASSLAGGPTGEQFFGPGTRLTVL.

The rearrangement joins TRBV28 to TRBJ2-5, with D perhaps matching TRBD1 or TRBD2 (5 bases each). Trimming cost V 3 bases and J 4 bases, with 18 bases left between them. CDR3 length: 16 residues. The V gene's germline CDR1 is MDHEN and CDR2 SYDVKM. CDR3 amino acids: CASSFSGTARAETQYF. The CDR3 region has the DNA TGTGCCAGCAGTTTTTCCGGGACGGCCCGCGCAGAGACCCAGTACTTC. Based on the CDR3 plus reference TRBV28 and TRBJ2-5, the full variable domain is DVKVTQSSRYLVKRTGEKVFLECVQDMDHENMFWYRQDPGLGLRLIYFSYDVKMKEKGDIPEGYSVSREKKERFSLILESASTNQTSMYLCASSFSGTARAETQYFGPGTRLLVL.